The 26 T cell receptor beta chains in this list originate from one sample, sequenced in a study of immune evolution from preneoplasia to lung adenocarcinoma. The method was immunoSEQ multiplex PCR; TCRdb's version includes in-frame clones alone and lacks a portion of them. The repertoire holds over 30,000 clones, with roughly 74% as singletons. Sequenced input: FFPE invasive lung adenocarcinoma tissue. The receptors shown here come from a person between 60 and 70 years old with lung adenocarcinoma.

The V gene is TRBV7-3, the J gene TRBJ2-7; D remains ambiguous. CDR3 length equals 14 residues. The germline V and J ends were trimmed by 2 bases and 4 bases, with 12 bases remaining between them. Germline lookup yields CDR1 SGHTA and CDR2 FQGTGA. The CDR3 nucleotides read TGTGCCAGCAGCTTAGATGGGAATCTTTACGAGCAGTACTTC. Its translation is CASSLDGNLYEQYF.

By share, this clone ranks as medium-sized. This chain joins TRBV19 and TRBJ2-1, with TRBD2 matching 8 bases. The junction had 8 bases not matched to a gene; V was cut back by 3 bases and J by 7 bases. Germline V CDR1 and CDR2: LNHDA, SQIVND (reference sequence). CDR3 length: 15 residues. The DNA of the CDR3 is TGTGCCAGTAGTATGGACGGGAGGGCCGGGAATGAGCAGTTCTTC. As protein: CASSMDGRAGNEQFF.

The chain combines TRBV7-3 with TRBJ1-1; a weak D match, TRBD1 (5 bases). With 0 bases removed from V and 2 bases from J, the gap between germline ends came to 13 bases. CDR3 length: 16 amino acids. Germline-derived CDR1 and CDR2 are SGHTA and FQGTGA. The CDR3 sequence: CASSLTPDTINTEAFF. CDR3 bases: TGTGCCAGCAGCTTAACCCCGGACACCATTAACACTGAAGCTTTCTTT.

This clone was seen a handful of times. CDR3 residues: CSATGVLSEATEAFF. The CDR3 nucleotides read TGCAGCGCCACAGGGGTTTTATCGGAGGCCACTGAAGCTTTCTTT. The genes are TRBV29-1 and TRBJ1-1; TRBD1 matches 7 bases. CDR1 is SQVTM, CDR2 ANQGSEA, per germline. The trim removed 7 bases at V and 4 bases at J, leaving 15 bases unmatched. The length of the CDR3 is 15 residues.

The chain employs TRBV6-1 and TRBJ2-2; the match to TRBD1 covers 8 bases. V lost 9 bases and J lost 6; bases outside the gene matches: 9. The CDR3 runs 14 residues. CDR1 is MNHNS and CDR2 is SASEGT in the germline V gene. CDR3 nucleotide sequence: TGTGCCAGTACCGGGACAGGTGGCTCCGGGGAGCTGTTTTTT. The encoded protein is CASTGTGGSGELFF.

This chain connects TRBV30 to TRBJ2-1, with 8 bases lining up with TRBD1. The germline gives CDR1 GTSNPN, CDR2 SVGIG (reference sequence). There are 14 residues in the CDR3. With 5 bases clipped from V and 7 bases from J, the junction kept 10 bases outside the gene matches. CDR3 amino acids: CAWSRTGPWNEQFF. DNA of the CDR3: TGTGCCTGGTCCCGGACAGGGCCCTGGAATGAGCAGTTCTTC.

This chain uses TRBV10-2 with TRBJ1-2, with TRBD1 as a possible D gene (5 bases). The length of the CDR3 is 13 residues. With 3 bases removed from V and 7 bases from J, the gap between germline ends came to 12 bases. Germline CDR1 reads WSHSY; CDR2 reads SAAADI. Here the CDR3 DNA reads TGCGCCAGCAGTGATGCCAGGGCGGGTGGCTACACCTTC. Protein product: CASSDARAGGYTF.

This clone was detected once. The CDR3 loop is CASTLGSAGGREQYF. For the CDR3, the DNA is TGCGCCAGCACCCTCGGGTCAGCGGGAGGGCGGGAGCAGTACTTC. The rearrangement links TRBV5-1 to TRBJ2-7; 10 bases agree with TRBD2. J lost 7 bases, V lost 6 bases, and 13 bases had no gene match. The CDR3 loop spans 15 amino acids. CDR1 SGHRS and CDR2 YFSETQ come from the germline V gene.

The rearrangement joins TRBV19 to TRBJ2-7; TRBD2 might be the D (6 bases). CDR3 size: 15 residues. Germline V gene lookup returns CDR1 LNHDA and CDR2 SQIVND (reference sequence). V lost 4 bases to trimming and J lost 3 bases, with 16 bases between them. The CDR3 DNA reads as TGTGCCAGTAGTACCGGGACTTACTCCTACTACGAGCAGTACTTC. Its protein is CASSTGTYSYYEQYF.

The gene calls are TRBV7-9 and TRBJ1-2; 8 bases fit TRBD1. CDR3 length equals 13 residues. V was pared by 2 bases and J by 6 bases, with 2 bases of the junction left unmatched. CDR1 and CDR2 (germline): SEHNR, FQNEAQ (reference sequence). The CDR3 DNA follows: TGTGCCAGCAGCTTACAGGGGGCGGATGGCTACACCTTC. Its protein product is CASSLQGADGYTF.

By its share, this clone is medium-sized (0.01 to 0.1%). The rearrangement uses TRBV27 and TRBJ2-7; 7 nucleotides line up with TRBD1. The CDR3 runs to 14 residues. J lost 0 bases, V lost 8 bases, and 7 bases had no gene match. Germline CDR1 reads MNHEY; CDR2 reads SMNVEV (reference sequence). CDR3 protein: CASWGQSSSYEQYF. CDR3 nucleotides: TGTGCCAGCTGGGGACAGTCAAGCTCCTACGAGCAGTACTTC.

The chain carries TRBV2 and TRBJ1-1; no reliable D call. Between the trimmed V and J ends, which lost 0 bases and 5 bases, there was a span of 1 base. This CDR3 spans 11 amino acids. Germline V lookup: CDR1 SNHLY, CDR2 FYNNEI. The CDR3 reads CASSEATEAFF. In nucleotides, the CDR3 is TGTGCCAGCAGTGAAGCAACTGAAGCTTTCTTT.

The chain employs TRBV5-1 and TRBJ2-1, with 11 bases that match TRBD2. CDR3 length: 17 residues. J was trimmed by 8 bases and V by 3 bases; bases with no gene match: 13. The germline V gene encodes CDR1 SGHRS and CDR2 YFSETQ. The CDR3 region has the DNA TGCGCCAGCAGCTCTAAGCTTAGCGGGAGGGCCGGGGATGAGCAGTTCTTC. Translating gives CASSSKLSGRAGDEQFF.

V is TRBV7-9 and J is TRBJ1-5; possibly TRBD1 for D (6 bases). The CDR3 contains 13 residues. V was cut by 5 bases and J by 9 bases, with 14 bases left in between. Germline CDR1 SEHNR, CDR2 FQNEAQ (reference sequence). The CDR3 here is CASSTDQGLPQHF. The DNA for the CDR3 is TGTGCCAGCAGCACCGACCAGGGGTTGCCCCAGCATTTT.

This clone was seen a single time. J is TRBJ2-3 and V is TRBV11-3, with D hard to call. With 3 bases removed from V and 2 bases from J, the gap between germline ends came to 6 bases. Looked up from germline, CDR1 is SGHNT and CDR2 is YENEEA. This CDR3 is 13 amino acids long. CDR3 amino acids: CASSFTYTDTQYF. The CDR3 region has the DNA TGTGCCAGCAGCTTCACATACACAGATACGCAGTATTTT. Supplemented by reference TRBV11-3 and TRBJ2-3, the full variable domain reads EAGVVQSPRYKIIEKKQPVAFWCNPISGHNTLYWYLQNLGQGPELLIRYENEEAVDDSQLPKDRFSAERLKGVDSTLKIQPAELGDSAVYLCASSFTYTDTQYFGPGTRLTVL.

The chain links TRBV10-3 to TRBJ2-1; TRBD1 matches 8 bases. Looked up from germline, CDR1 is ENHRY and CDR2 is SYGVKD. J was trimmed by 6 bases and V by 4 bases; bases with no gene match: 5. The CDR3 consists of 14 residues. As DNA, the CDR3 is TGTGCCATCAGTGGGACAGGGCAGGTCAATGAGCAGTTCTTC. It specifies CAISGTGQVNEQFF.

The J gene is TRBJ1-4, the V gene TRBV5-4; 8 nucleotides line up with TRBD1. Germline V gene sequence: CDR1 SGHNT, CDR2 YYREEE (reference sequence). V was clipped by 2 bases and J by 6 bases; unmatched bases: 15. The CDR3 is made up of 18 amino acids. In nucleotides, the CDR3 is TGTGCCAGCAGCTTCCAGGGGGGCACGGACAGGGAGGATGAAAAACTGTTTTTT. Translated, it gives CASSFQGGTDREDEKLFF.

Only one count was recorded for this clone. The gene calls are TRBV6-5 and TRBJ1-1, with TRBD1 as a possible D gene (5 bases). This CDR3 has 14 residues. Germline V gives CDR1 MNHEY, CDR2 SVGAGI. Trimming removed 0 bases from V and 4 bases from J, with 9 bases in between. The CDR3 region is CASSYSMGRTEAFF. The CDR3 DNA sequence: TGTGCCAGCAGTTACTCGATGGGGCGCACTGAAGCTTTCTTT.

This CDR3 is CASSSSGRGGTDTQYF. The CDR3, as DNA: TGTGCCAGCAGCTCTAGCGGGAGAGGGGGCACAGATACGCAGTATTTT. The gene calls are TRBV7-9 and TRBJ2-3; TRBD2 matches 10 bases. The CDR3 contains 16 residues. Trimming took 4 bases from V and 1 from J; bases not matched to a gene: 5. Per the germline V gene, CDR1 is SEHNR and CDR2 is FQNEAQ (reference sequence).

By sample share, this clone is medium-sized. This chain links TRBV29-1 with TRBJ2-5; D is unresolved. This CDR3 has 14 residues. Germline-derived CDR1 and CDR2 are SQVTM and ANQGSEA. V was trimmed by 4 bases and J by 2 bases, leaving 14 bases between them. CDR3 residues: CSVVNPVYQETQYF. The CDR3 nucleotides are TGCAGCGTTGTTAACCCAGTCTATCAAGAGACCCAGTACTTC.

V gene TRBV4-1 combines with J gene TRBJ2-1; 7 positions match TRBD2. After removal of 3 bases from V and 4 bases from J, the junction contained 3 bases not matched to a gene. This CDR3 region has 14 residues. Germline V gene sequence: CDR1 MGHRA, CDR2 YSYEKL. The CDR3 DNA is TGCGCCAGCAGCCATGAGGGAGGGTACAATGAGCAGTTCTTC. Protein sequence: CASSHEGGYNEQFF.

This clone was counted a few times. V gene TRBV27 combines with J gene TRBJ2-1; D gene ambiguous. The V gene's germline CDR1 is MNHEY and CDR2 SMNVEV (reference sequence). The CDR3 runs 13 residues. Trimming pared 3 bases from V and 2 bases from J, leaving 5 bases between. The CDR3 protein is CASSFRTYNEQFF. CDR3 DNA: TGTGCCAGCAGTTTTAGAACCTACAATGAGCAGTTCTTC.

The chain uses TRBV4-1 and TRBJ1-2, with D maybe TRBD1 (5 bases). The CDR3 extends over 14 amino acids. Trimming shortened V by 1 base and J by 2 bases, and 8 bases separated the two germline ends. CDR1 is MGHRA, CDR2 YSYEKL, per germline. CDR3 sequence: CASSQGQKNYGYTF. The CDR3, as DNA: TGCGCCAGCAGCCAAGGACAGAAAAACTATGGCTACACCTTC.

V gene TRBV7-9 combines with J gene TRBJ1-4; D is undetermined. CDR1 and CDR2 from the germline V gene are SEHNR and FQNEAQ (reference sequence). Trimming left V 1 base short and J 5 bases short, with 14 bases between. CDR3 size: 16 residues. CDR3 loop: CASSLGVGVSNEKLFF. CDR3 sequence (DNA): TGTGCCAGCAGCTTAGGAGTGGGCGTTTCCAATGAAAAACTGTTTTTT.

In its sample, this clone was seen once. This chain uses TRBV18 with TRBJ2-7; D gene unclear. This CDR3 contains 11 residues. V lost 5 bases and J 4 bases, leaving 6 bases between the germline ends. Germline loops: CDR1 KGHSH, CDR2 LQKENI. CDR3 sequence reads: CASSSEYEQYF. The DNA of the CDR3 is TGTGCCAGCTCATCGGAGTACGAGCAGTACTTC.

This clone was detected only a few times. The gene calls are TRBV11-2 and TRBJ2-1; TRBD2 matches 10 bases. Germline-derived CDR1 and CDR2 are SGHAT and FQNNGV. With V trimmed by 3 bases and J by 6 bases, 5 bases remained unmatched. The CDR3 consists of 15 residues. CDR3 bases: TGTGCCAGCAGCTTTACTAGCGGGACGACCAATGAGCAGTTCTTC. Translating gives CASSFTSGTTNEQFF.